The 12 T cell receptor beta chains below come from one sample, sequenced in a study of molecular identifiers for immune sequencing clone quantification. TCRdb itself ran the PCR reads through MiXCR, one entry per CDR3 protein. Seen here are 550,000 to 750,000 distinct CDR3 sequences, about 20% observed once, and the top ten hold 0.85%. Sample: naive CD8+ T cells from blood, with Jurkat cell RNA spiked in. Described subset: FACS-sorted CD8+CD4-CCR7+CD45RA+ naive T cells. The receptors originated from a human donor in good health. Some libraries in this study had Jurkat cell RNA spiked in.

This clonotype was seen more than once but under ten times. The chain combines TRBV27 with TRBJ2-7; the match to TRBD2 covers 9 bases. V gave up 2 bases and J gave up 4 bases; unmatched junction bases: 9. CDR3 length equals 16 residues. Looked up from germline, CDR1 is MNHEY and CDR2 is SMNVEV (reference sequence). The CDR3 reads CASSLAPGLALYEQYF. For the CDR3, the DNA is TGTGCCAGCAGTTTAGCCCCGGGACTAGCCCTTTACGAGCAGTACTTC.

In DNA form, the CDR3 reads TGTGCCAGCAGCCAAGAGGGCGGGGGGGCCCTTGAGACCCAGTACTTC. Encoded protein: CASSQEGGGALETQYF. The V and J genes are TRBV14 and TRBJ2-5; TRBD2 matches at 9 bases. The junction had 7 bases not matched to a gene; V was cut back by 0 bases and J by 5 bases. This CDR3 has 16 amino acids. The germline V gene has CDR1 SGHDN and CDR2 FVKESK. The full variable domain, its missing parts supplied by reference TRBV14 and TRBJ2-5, is EAGVTQFPSHSVIEKGQTVTLRCDPISGHDNLYWYRRVMGKEIKFLLHFVKESKQDESGMPNNRFLAERTGGTYSTLKVQPAELEDSGVYFCASSQEGGGALETQYFGPGTRLLVL.

Ten or more counts support this clonotype. This rearrangement joins TRBV6-2 or TRBV6-3 to TRBJ2-7; a weak D match, TRBD1 (6 bases). Trimming left V 6 bases short and J 7 bases short, with 19 bases between. The CDR3 sequence is 14 residues long. Germline V CDR1 and CDR2: MNHEY, SVGEGT. CDR3 DNA sequence: TGTGCCAGCAGACCGGGACATCGGGAAGGGGAGCAGTACTTC. It yields the protein CASRPGHREGEQYF.

The rearrangement links TRBV2 to TRBJ2-1, with TRBD1 identical over 10 bases. Losses at the gene ends were 5 bases for V and 7 bases for J; bases not matched to a gene: 8. This CDR3 comprises 15 residues. CDR1 is SNHLY, CDR2 FYNNEI, per germline. In DNA form, the CDR3 reads TGTGCCAGCAGTACACCGGGACAGGGGATAAATGAGCAGTTCTTC. Its protein product is CASSTPGQGINEQFF.

This CDR3 reads CASSPTESNYEQYF. CDR3 bases: TGTGCCAGCAGCCCTACCGAATCTAACTACGAGCAGTACTTC. The J gene is TRBJ2-7, the V gene TRBV11-2, with D uncertain. V gave up 5 bases and J gave up 3 bases, with 14 bases separating them. This CDR3 contains 14 residues. Germline V lookup: CDR1 SGHAT, CDR2 FQNNGV. The full variable domain, with the rest looked up from reference TRBV11-2 and TRBJ2-7, is EAGVAQSPRYKIIEKRQSVAFWCNPISGHATLYWYQQILGQGPKLLIQFQNNGVVDDSQLPKDRFSAERLKGVDSTLKIQPAKLEDSAVYLCASSPTESNYEQYFGPGTRLTVT.

In the case of this clonotype: This sequence may be a read error, since a much larger clone differs from it by one base. This chain links TRBV4-1 with TRBJ2-3; D call uncertain. The CDR3 has 15 residues. Per germline, CDR1 MGHRA and CDR2 YSYEKL. Trimming pared 1 base from V and 1 base from J, leaving 9 bases between. CDR3 in DNA: TGCGCCAGCAGCCAAGGATACCCACGCACAGATACGCAGTATTTT. It is translated as CASSQGYPRTDTQYF.

In its sample, this clonotype was seen many times. The chain joins TRBV7-9 to TRBJ2-3, with unresolved D. The CDR3 has 12 amino acids. CDR1 SEHNR and CDR2 FQNEAQ come from the germline V gene (reference sequence). The ends were cut back, 4 bases at V and 3 bases at J, with 5 bases in the middle. The CDR3 loop reads CASSSWTDTQYF. For the CDR3, the DNA is TGTGCCAGCAGCTCCTGGACAGATACGCAGTATTTT. Looking up the rest from reference TRBV7-9 and TRBJ2-3 gives the full variable domain: DTGVSQNPRHKITKRGQNVTFRCDPISEHNRLYWYRQTLGQGPEFLTYFQNEAQLEKSRLLSDRFSAERPKGSFSTLEIQRTEQGDSAMYLCASSSWTDTQYFGPGTRLTVL.

This rearrangement joins TRBV6-1 to TRBJ2-7; a possible D gene is TRBD1 (6 bases). Per the germline V gene, CDR1 is MNHNS and CDR2 is SASEGT. With 4 bases removed from V and 3 bases from J, the gap between germline ends came to 19 bases. The CDR3 contains 16 residues. The CDR3 DNA reads TGTGCCAGCAGTGCTTTTAGACAGGCCAATTTCTACGAGCAGTACTTC. This translates into CASSAFRQANFYEQYF.

Worth noting for this clonotype: A read error is possible here, since a much larger clone lies one base away. The chain links TRBV5-6 to TRBJ2-5; D not certain. CDR3 length: 11 residues. Trimming removed 6 bases at V and 6 bases at J, with 9 bases between. The germline gives CDR1 SGHDT, CDR2 YYEEEE. CDR3 region: CASNSLQTQYF. CDR3 coding DNA: TGTGCCAGCAACTCGCTACAGACCCAGTACTTC.

This clonotype was picked up many times. The CDR3 loop is CASSLQGNYGYTF. The CDR3 DNA sequence: TGTGCCAGCAGTTTACAGGGGAACTATGGCTACACCTTC. V usage is TRBV27 and J usage is TRBJ1-2, with D perhaps TRBD1 (6 bases). V lost 2 bases to trimming and J lost 2 bases, with 6 bases between them. Germline V gene data show CDR1 as MNHEY and CDR2 as SMNVEV (reference sequence). CDR3 size: 13 residues.

In its sample, this clonotype was seen a few times. The genes are TRBV9 and TRBJ2-7, with 15 nucleotides matching TRBD2. Germline assignment: CDR1 SGDLS and CDR2 YYNGEE. The V and J ends lost 4 bases and 7 bases, in that order; junction bases with no gene match: 6. CDR3 size: 15 residues. CDR3 DNA sequence: TGTGCCAGCAGCCGGACTAGCGGGGGGGCGTCTGAGCAGTACTTC. Its protein is CASSRTSGGASEQYF.

Details on this clonotype: Given a much more abundant clone one base away, this may be a read error. This rearrangement joins TRBV12-3 or TRBV12-4 to TRBJ2-7, with D tentatively TRBD2 (6 bases). The V end was cut by 8 bases, the J end by 5 bases, with 13 bases between. The CDR3 contains 12 residues. The CDR3 nucleotides are TGTGCCAGCGGCTCGACTAGAGACGAGCAGTACTTC. Translated, it gives CASGSTRDEQYF.